This TCR beta chain was obtained from a study of a mutant IDH1 vaccine in newly diagnosed glioma. This sample's time point: baseline, week 1 (first vaccination visit). Specified treatment: pre-vaccination baseline after standard-of-care therapy. This clone is labeled as medium-sized. Its antigen is not known. The CDR3 sequence is 18 residues long. Germline loops: CDR1 LGHNA, CDR2 YSLEER. V dropped 0 bases and J dropped 1; count of bases not matched to a gene: 8. Sequencing was performed with immunoSEQ multiplex PCR; in TCRdb, only in-frame clones are kept and a portion is missing. The sample includes around 92,000 clones, about 80% of them seen just once. Study results and caveats: It seemed that pseudoprogression was not linked to changes in the top peripheral T cell clonotypes.

The origin of this receptor is a woman aged 50 to 60 with glioma. The sequencing used PBMCs, collected from a glioma patient treated with radiotherapy, temozolomide or both. V usage is TRBV4-3 and J usage is TRBJ1-3; TRBD1 matches 8 bases. The CDR3 region is CASSQDPQGAESGNTIYF. CDR3 coding DNA: TGCGCCAGCAGCCAAGACCCCCAGGGGGCAGAGTCTGGAAACACCATATATTTT.